This T cell receptor beta chain was profiled in a study of blood T cell repertoires in COVID-19. The data were produced by immunoSEQ multiplex PCR, yet TCRdb's version contains in-frame clones alone and is incomplete. The top ten clones hold 17% of a sample with about 190,000 clones, around 80% of them seen once. The CDR3 length is 15 residues. V shed 2 bases and J 0 bases; nucleotides not matched to a gene: 3. Germline lookup yields CDR1 SGHRS and CDR2 YFSETQ. The origin of this receptor is a woman aged 50 to 60 with acute COVID-19. The specimen was PBMCs or T cells enriched from blood (not recorded which). The chain recombines TRBV5-1 with TRBJ2-3, with TRBD1 matching over 7 bases. The CDR3 region is CASSFGDRSTDTQYF. Written as DNA, the CDR3 is TGCGCCAGCAGCTTCGGGGACAGAAGCACAGATACGCAGTATTTT.